In its sample, the clone carrying this TCR beta chain was seen a few times. Its cognate antigen is unknown. Unique molecular identifiers tagged the TCRbeta library. TCRdb analysed the PCR reads with MiXCR anew, one entry per CDR3 protein. This sample has approximately 980,000 distinct CDR3 sequences, with under 30% found just once. This specimen comes from a study of T-cell reconstitution after alpha-beta-depleted transplantation in children. CDR3 length: 12 residues. Germline CDR1 is DFQATT and CDR2 is SNEGSKA (reference sequence). Findings of the study overall: It was reported that alpha-beta T cells came from several hundred expanded graft clones (about two months after transplant).

The starting material was PBMCs, mostly from graft donor cells, obtained 360 days after TCRalphabeta/CD19-depleted stem cell transplant. The clonotype comes from a boy under three years old who had a stem cell transplant for SCID, so the T cells may come from the graft donor. The chain couples TRBV20-1 to TRBJ2-1; tentatively, D is TRBD1 (6 bases). CDR3 amino acids: CSPWGQSVEQFF. CDR3 nucleotides: TGCAGCCCTTGGGGGCAGTCCGTTGAGCAGTTCTTC.